A single sample is the source of the 15 T cell receptor beta chains below, sequenced in a study of cytomegalovirus exposure and HLA in healthy donors. The study ran its PCR with 60 Vbeta and 13 Jbeta primers. The method was immunoSEQ multiplex PCR; TCRdb's version includes in-frame clones alone and lacks a portion of them. The sample has about 150,000 clones, around 81% seen once. The sequenced sample consisted of PBMCs. These receptors originate from a woman aged 40 to 50 in good health and CMV-seropositive.

The chain couples TRBV7-9 to TRBJ2-7; D call uncertain. Germline loops: CDR1 SEHNR, CDR2 FQNEAQ (reference sequence). V lost 1 base to trimming and J lost 2 bases, with 9 bases between them. The CDR3 loop spans 14 amino acids. CDR3: CASSLGSGTYEQYF. The CDR3 DNA is TGTGCCAGCAGCTTAGGTTCAGGAACCTACGAGCAGTACTTC. The whole variable domain, remainder taken from reference TRBV7-9 and TRBJ2-7, is DTGVSQNPRHKITKRGQNVTFRCDPISEHNRLYWYRQTLGQGPEFLTYFQNEAQLEKSRLLSDRFSAERPKGSFSTLEIQRTEQGDSAMYLCASSLGSGTYEQYFGPGTRLTVT.

The chain has TRBV19 and TRBJ1-1, with D possibly TRBD1 on 6 matching bases. This CDR3 is built from 14 residues. Germline lookup yields CDR1 LNHDA and CDR2 SQIVND (reference sequence). V was pared by 3 bases and J by 5 bases, with 13 bases between. In DNA form, the CDR3 reads TGTGCCAGTAGTATCACTTCACAGGGAACTGAAGCTTTCTTT. It encodes CASSITSQGTEAFF.

This clone was seen a single time. Other nucleotide sequences from this sample produce the same CDR3. The rearrangement uses TRBV5-1 and TRBJ1-5; D may be TRBD1 (5 bases). V was shortened by 0 bases and J by 2 bases, with 6 bases between the two germline ends. CDR1 and CDR2 from the germline V gene are SGHRS and YFSETQ. The CDR3 is 14 amino acids. The CDR3 DNA follows: TGCGCCAGCAGCTTGGAAGGGGGCAATCAGCCCCAGCATTTT. It translates to CASSLEGGNQPQHF.

The gene calls are TRBV6-5 and TRBJ1-2; weak D call: TRBD1 (5 bases). Deletions cut 5 bases from V and 8 bases from J, with 12 bases between. Germline V CDR1 and CDR2: MNHEY, SVGAGI. This CDR3 is built from 12 residues. The CDR3 sequence is CASSTPGEGYTF. The CDR3, as DNA: TGTGCCAGCAGTACCCCGGGGGAAGGCTACACCTTC.

This chain joins TRBV6-1 and TRBJ2-3; 7 positions match TRBD2. Unmatched junction bases numbered 6, after V lost 6 bases and J lost 3 bases. This CDR3 spans 14 amino acids. The germline gives CDR1 MNHNS, CDR2 SASEGT. The DNA of the CDR3 is TGTGCCAGCAGGCTTACCGGGAGGACAGATACGCAGTATTTT. As protein: CASRLTGRTDTQYF.

The chain has TRBV19 and TRBJ1-1; D unclear. Deletions cut 3 bases from V and 4 bases from J, with 12 bases between. The CDR3 length is 14 residues. Germline loops: CDR1 LNHDA, CDR2 SQIVND (reference sequence). CDR3 sequence reads: CASSILVGSTEAFF. CDR3 nucleotides: TGTGCCAGTAGTATCTTAGTAGGGAGCACTGAAGCTTTCTTT.

V and J are TRBV19 and TRBJ2-3; D is possibly TRBD1 (5 bases). Germline V gene lookup returns CDR1 LNHDA and CDR2 SQIVND (reference sequence). The V and J ends lost 4 bases and 1 base respectively, with 9 bases between them. The CDR3 extends over 14 amino acids. The CDR3: CASSRPTGTDTQYF. CDR3 in DNA: TGTGCCAGTAGTAGACCGACAGGCACAGATACGCAGTATTTT.

This clone was counted a single time. The chain couples TRBV27 to TRBJ2-7; 8 bases are a match to TRBD1. This CDR3 has 15 amino acids. Germline lookup yields CDR1 MNHEY and CDR2 SMNVEV (reference sequence). Trimming cost V 2 bases and J 4 bases; bases outside gene matches: 7. CDR3 residues: CASSLKAGQGYEQYF. The CDR3 DNA sequence: TGTGCCAGCAGTTTAAAGGCCGGACAGGGTTACGAGCAGTACTTC.

The rearrangement links TRBV6-1 to TRBJ2-2, with D hard to call. CDR1 and CDR2 (germline): MNHNS, SASEGT. V was shortened by 3 bases and J by 2 bases, with 4 bases between the two germline ends. This CDR3 comprises 13 residues. The CDR3 reads CASSDVNTGELFF. CDR3 in DNA: TGTGCCAGCAGTGACGTAAACACCGGGGAGCTGTTTTTT.

In its sample, this clone was seen a few times. The chain recombines TRBV25-1 with TRBJ2-1; tentative D call: TRBD2 (6 bases). Germline V gene data show CDR1 as MGHDK and CDR2 as SYGVNS. This CDR3 is built from 16 residues. The ends were cut back, 0 bases at V and 7 bases at J, with 16 bases in the middle. The CDR3 reads CASSEYSGLISNEQFF. The CDR3, as DNA: TGTGCCAGCAGTGAATACTCGGGACTTATATCGAATGAGCAGTTCTTC.

This clone showed up just a few times. The V and J genes are TRBV7-9 and TRBJ2-3, with 7 positions matching TRBD2. V lost 5 bases to trimming and J lost 0 bases; unmatched junction nucleotides: 8. The CDR3 runs to 16 residues. Germline values: CDR1 SEHNR, CDR2 FQNEAQ (reference sequence). CDR3 sequence: CASSRLGGTSTDTQYF. DNA of the CDR3: TGTGCCAGCAGCCGTTTGGGAGGGACTAGCACAGATACGCAGTATTTT.

The chain links TRBV19 to TRBJ2-7; TRBD1 aligns across 9 bases. The junction had 7 bases not matched to a gene; V was cut back by 4 bases and J by 3 bases. Per the germline V gene, CDR1 is LNHDA and CDR2 is SQIVND (reference sequence). This CDR3 is 15 amino acids long. CDR3 amino acids: CASSTLPGQGYEQYF. Written as DNA, the CDR3 is TGTGCCAGTAGTACTTTACCGGGACAGGGCTACGAGCAGTACTTC.

The chain has TRBV7-2 and TRBJ1-1; TRBD1 agrees at 9 bases. Germline V gives CDR1 SGHTA, CDR2 FQGNSA. The V segment lost 2 bases and the J segment 4 bases; nucleotides outside the gene matches: 8. The CDR3 is 16 residues long. CDR3 DNA: TGTGCCAGCAGCTTAACCGACAGGGGGATAGTCACTGAAGCTTTCTTT. This gives the protein CASSLTDRGIVTEAFF.

The rearrangement joins TRBV25-1 to TRBJ1-2; 8 nucleotides align to TRBD1. The length of the CDR3 is 14 residues. Germline V gene data show CDR1 as MGHDK and CDR2 as SYGVNS. J gave up 6 bases and V 8 bases, and 11 bases lay outside the gene matches. CDR3 nucleotides: TGTGCCAGCGGTATACCGGGACAGGCTCATGGCTACACCTTC. This gives the protein CASGIPGQAHGYTF.

The CDR3 DNA reads as TGTGCCAGCAGCTTGACGGGACTAGCGAGTAGCTGGGATACGCAGTATTTT. Residues: CASSLTGLASSWDTQYF. The chain is built from TRBV5-8 and TRBJ2-3; 10 bases align to TRBD2. The germline gives CDR1 SGHTS, CDR2 YDEGEE. The junction had 11 bases not matched to a gene; V was cut back by 1 base and J by 6 bases. The CDR3 length is 17 residues.